The clone carrying this T cell receptor beta chain is medium-sized. What it recognizes is unknown. Assaying covered roughly 100,000 TCR templates per sample. The repertoire was sequenced with immunoSEQ multiplex PCR; TCRdb's copy has only in-frame clones and lacks some. Among about 13,000 clones listed, almost 40% were seen once. Coculturing of the mixed lymphocyte reaction cells was performed at 37°C for around six days. Germline V lookup: CDR1 MNHEY, CDR2 SMNVEV (reference sequence). CDR3 length: 13 residues. Trimming cost V 7 bases and J 8 bases, with 15 bases left between them. The data are from a study of siplizumab effects on memory and regulatory T cells. Regarding the study as a whole: Contribution to the alloresponse seemed major for naive T cells, which also seemed more diverse than memory cells.

This chain joins TRBV27 and TRBJ2-1, with a possible D match to TRBD2 (6 bases). Sequencing was carried out using CFSE-low (dividing) CD8+ T cells sorted from an allogeneic mixed lymphocyte reaction. The source of this sequence is a human donor in good health; the cells came from an allogeneic mixed lymphocyte reaction. This chain's CDR3 is CASTAGTPDEQFF. In nucleotides, the CDR3 is TGTGCCAGCACGGCCGGGACTCCGGATGAGCAGTTCTTC.